Below, 22 T cell receptor beta chains from the same sample are listed, as sequenced in a study of PD-L1 blockade in urothelial cancer. Libraries were prepared by immunoSEQ multiplex PCR; TCRdb keeps only in-frame clonotypes and omits some of them. The profile shows approximately 32,000 clones, approximately 80% of them singletons. The sequenced sample was PBMCs, obtained around atezolizumab (anti-PD-L1) treatment. The origin of the receptors is a man in his 70s with urothelial cancer.

The CDR3 region has the DNA TGCGCCAGCAGCCAAAGCCGGGACAGGGGCAATCAGCCCCAGCATTTT. Encoded protein: CASSQSRDRGNQPQHF. The chain uses TRBV4-3 and TRBJ1-5; 9 nucleotides align to TRBD1. The CDR3 runs 16 residues. V shed 2 bases and J 2 bases; nucleotides not matched to a gene: 4. Germline V gene lookup returns CDR1 LGHNA and CDR2 YSLEER.

About this clone: A read error may account for a junction end that differs from germline. Distinct nucleotide sequences in the sample also encode this CDR3. The gene calls are TRBV4-2 and TRBJ1-2; D might be TRBD1 (6 bases). The CDR3 contains 17 residues. CDR1 and CDR2 from the germline V gene are LGHNA and YNFKEQ. The CDR3 region has the DNA TGTGCCAGCAGCCCAGGGGTTTTTGAGGGTTCTAACTATGGCTACACTTTC. Encoded protein: CASSPGVFEGSNYGYTF.

The chain links TRBV18 to TRBJ2-2, with 9 bases aligning to TRBD1. V lost 0 bases to trimming and J lost 5 bases; unmatched junction nucleotides: 4. The CDR3 has 16 amino acids. Germline V lookup: CDR1 KGHSH, CDR2 LQKENI. The CDR3 protein is CASSPPGTGTTGELFF. The CDR3 DNA sequence: TGTGCCAGCTCACCACCCGGGACAGGGACGACCGGGGAGCTGTTTTTT.

The chain employs TRBV19 and TRBJ2-3, with 7 bases matching TRBD2. Losses at the gene ends were 6 bases for V and 0 bases for J; bases not matched to a gene: 9. Germline V gives CDR1 LNHDA, CDR2 SQIVND (reference sequence). This CDR3 spans 16 amino acids. The CDR3 DNA sequence: TGTGCCAGTAGCGATGGCGGGAGCCGGAGCACAGATACGCAGTATTTT. The encoded protein is CASSDGGSRSTDTQYF.

The V call is TRBV4-1, the J call TRBJ1-5, with 7 nucleotides matching TRBD1. Germline V lookup: CDR1 MGHRA, CDR2 YSYEKL. This CDR3 has 15 residues. Germline trimming cut 0 bases from V and 7 bases from J; bases unmatched to any gene: 6. The CDR3 is CASSQDRGGRQPQHF. The DNA for the CDR3 is TGCGCCAGCAGCCAAGATCGAGGGGGCAGGCAGCCCCAGCATTTT.

The chain is built from TRBV28 and TRBJ1-5; 12 nucleotides agree with TRBD1. The CDR3 is made up of 17 amino acids. J was trimmed by 7 bases and V by 5 bases; bases with no gene match: 12. The germline V gene has CDR1 MDHEN and CDR2 SYDVKM. The CDR3 reads CASSPPGQGARRQPQHF. CDR3 coding DNA: TGTGCCAGCAGTCCTCCGGGACAGGGGGCGCGCCGGCAGCCCCAGCATTTT. Full variable domain (missing parts from reference TRBV28 and TRBJ1-5): DVKVTQSSRYLVKRTGEKVFLECVQDMDHENMFWYRQDPGLGLRLIYFSYDVKMKEKGDIPEGYSVSREKKERFSLILESASTNQTSMYLCASSPPGQGARRQPQHFGDGTRLSIL.

The V call is TRBV5-4, the J call TRBJ2-3; D not resolved. This CDR3 spans 13 amino acids. Trimming removed 0 bases from V and 4 bases from J, with 6 bases in between. CDR1 SGHNT and CDR2 YYREEE come from the germline V gene (reference sequence). The CDR3 coding sequence is TGTGCCAGCAGCTTGGCTTCTTCAGATACGCAGTATTTT. The encoded protein is CASSLASSDTQYF.

On this clone itself: The junction departs from germline at one end; a sequencing error may be responsible. This chain links TRBV18 with TRBJ2-7; 8 bases are a match to TRBD2. Germline values: CDR1 KGHSH, CDR2 LQKENI. The CDR3 is 15 amino acids. For the CDR3, the DNA is TGTGCCAGCTCCCCACTAGGGCGGGAGGAATACGAGCAGTACTTC. The encoded protein is CASSPLGREEYEQYF. The whole variable domain, filled in from reference TRBV18 and TRBJ2-7, reads NAGVMQNPRHLVRRRGQEARLRCSPMKGHSHVYWYRQLPEEGLKFMVYLQKENIIDESGMPKERFSAEFPKEGPSILRIQQVVRGDSAAYFCASSPLGREEYEQYFGPGTRLTVT.

CDR3 DNA: TGCGCCAGCAGCCACGGGACAGGGGGGGAAAAACTGTTTTTT. Its protein product is CASSHGTGGEKLFF. This rearrangement joins TRBV5-1 to TRBJ1-4, with 11 bases lining up with TRBD1. CDR1 SGHRS and CDR2 YFSETQ come from the germline V gene. The CDR3 consists of 14 residues. V was pared by 4 bases and J by 8 bases, with 4 bases of the junction left unmatched. Full variable domain (remainder filled in from reference TRBV5-1 and TRBJ1-4): KAGVTQTPRYLIKTRGQQVTLSCSPISGHRSVSWYQQTPGQGLQFLFEYFSETQRNKGNFPGRFSGRQFSNSRSEMNVSTLELGDSALYLCASSHGTGGEKLFFGSGTQLSVL.

This rearrangement joins TRBV28 to TRBJ2-7, with a weak D call TRBD2 (5 bases). The CDR3 is 15 residues long. CDR1 and CDR2 from the germline V gene are MDHEN and SYDVKM. V gave up 5 bases and J gave up 0 bases, with 14 bases separating them. For the CDR3, the DNA is TGTGCCAGCAGTAGAGGGAGTTTATCCTCCTACGAGCAGTACTTC. Its translation: CASSRGSLSSYEQYF.

The J gene is TRBJ2-7, the V gene TRBV29-1, with TRBD2 identical over 11 bases. With V trimmed by 6 bases and J by 7 bases, 8 bases remained unmatched. Germline CDR1 SQVTM, CDR2 ANQGSEA. This CDR3 comprises 13 residues. The CDR3 DNA is TGCAGCGTCGTCACTAGCGGGAGTGGTGAGCAGTACTTC. This codes for CSVVTSGSGEQYF.

The V gene is TRBV6-1, the J gene TRBJ1-1, with TRBD1 as a possible D gene (6 bases). This CDR3 is built from 15 residues. In germline, CDR1 is MNHNS, CDR2 SASEGT. Trimming left V 6 bases short and J 1 base short, with 15 bases between. CDR3 protein: CASSPNRVGNTEAFF. CDR3 bases: TGTGCCAGCAGCCCTAACAGGGTCGGGAACACTGAAGCTTTCTTT.

This clone was counted once. The chain has TRBV27 and TRBJ2-7; 8 bases fit TRBD1. The germline V gene has CDR1 MNHEY and CDR2 SMNVEV (reference sequence). Trimming at V came to 0 bases and at J to 6 bases, leaving 7 bases not matched to a gene. This CDR3 has 15 amino acids. This CDR3 reads CASSLSRGLRTEQYF. The CDR3 bases are TGTGCCAGCAGTTTATCCAGGGGGCTGAGGACCGAGCAGTACTTC.

This sequence joins TRBV28 and TRBJ2-2; D remains unclear. The CDR3 sequence is 14 residues long. V lost 7 bases and J lost 6, with 15 bases in between. CDR1 MDHEN and CDR2 SYDVKM come from the germline V gene. As DNA, the CDR3 is TGTGCCAGCATCACTCGAGTTGGTTCCGGGGAGCTGTTTTTT. As protein: CASITRVGSGELFF.

This chain joins TRBV28 and TRBJ2-3, with 10 nucleotides matching TRBD1. CDR1 MDHEN and CDR2 SYDVKM come from the germline V gene. With 1 base clipped from V and 2 bases from J, the junction kept 6 bases outside the gene matches. CDR3 length: 17 residues. The CDR3, as DNA: TGTGCCAGCAGTTTATCTCAGACAGGGGGCACCACAGATACGCAGTATTTT. Its translation: CASSLSQTGGTTDTQYF.

This chain uses TRBV19 with TRBJ2-5; 7 bases align to TRBD2. Germline-derived CDR1 and CDR2 are LNHDA and SQIVND (reference sequence). V was pared by 5 bases and J by 3 bases, with 6 bases of the junction left unmatched. The CDR3 is 14 amino acids. CDR3 loop: CASSPTSPKETQYF. The DNA of the CDR3 is TGTGCCAGTAGTCCGACTAGCCCAAAAGAGACCCAGTACTTC.

The rearrangement links TRBV28 to TRBJ1-2, with TRBD1 identical over 9 bases. The CDR3 extends over 17 amino acids. The junction had 8 bases not matched to a gene; V was cut back by 3 bases and J by 0 bases. The V gene's germline CDR1 is MDHEN and CDR2 SYDVKM. As DNA, the CDR3 is TGTGCCAGCAGTTTGGTAGGACAGGGGCCCCCTAACTATGGCTACACCTTC. This sequence encodes CASSLVGQGPPNYGYTF.

In its sample, this clone was seen once. The chain employs TRBV19 and TRBJ1-4, with 7 nucleotides matching TRBD1. Per the germline V gene, CDR1 is LNHDA and CDR2 is SQIVND (reference sequence). This CDR3 is 15 amino acids long. The ends lost 4 bases at V and 3 bases at J; junction bases unmatched: 5. CDR3 loop: CASSTDREANEKLFF. CDR3 bases: TGTGCCAGTAGTACCGACAGGGAGGCTAATGAAAAACTGTTTTTT.

CDR3 protein: CASTPTSGGKNEQFF. CDR3 coding DNA: TGTGCCAGTACCCCGACTAGCGGGGGTAAAAATGAGCAGTTCTTC. The V call is TRBV19, the J call TRBJ2-1; 12 bases are a match to TRBD2. Germline CDR1 reads LNHDA; CDR2 reads SQIVND (reference sequence). After removal of 7 bases from V and 7 bases from J, the junction contained 8 bases not matched to a gene. This CDR3 contains 15 residues.

V and J are TRBV4-3 and TRBJ2-1, with 13 bases aligning to TRBD2. CDR1 is LGHNA, CDR2 YSLEER, per germline. The CDR3 consists of 16 residues. The trim removed 0 bases at V and 7 bases at J, leaving 3 bases unmatched. The CDR3 protein is CASSQELAGGRNEQFF. In DNA form, the CDR3 reads TGCGCCAGCAGCCAAGAACTAGCGGGGGGGAGGAATGAGCAGTTCTTC.

The rearrangement uses TRBV18 and TRBJ2-2; D might be TRBD2 (6 bases). Germline lookup yields CDR1 KGHSH and CDR2 LQKENI. CDR3 size: 18 residues. V lost 0 bases, J lost 4 bases, and 18 bases lay in between. The CDR3 region has the DNA TGTGCCAGCTCACCACCCCCAGGGAGGCGTTTTGGCACCGGGGAGCTGTTTTTT. It translates to CASSPPPGRRFGTGELFF. The whole variable domain, remainder taken from reference TRBV18 and TRBJ2-2, is NAGVMQNPRHLVRRRGQEARLRCSPMKGHSHVYWYRQLPEEGLKFMVYLQKENIIDESGMPKERFSAEFPKEGPSILRIQQVVRGDSAAYFCASSPPPGRRFGTGELFFGEGSRLTVL.

This chain joins TRBV5-6 and TRBJ1-3; tentative D call: TRBD1 (5 bases). Germline V CDR1 and CDR2: SGHDT, YYEEEE. Trimming removed 0 bases at V and 0 bases at J, with 7 bases between. CDR3 length: 15 amino acids. CDR3 in DNA: TGTGCCAGCAGCTTGGGACAGCTCTCTGGAAACACCATATATTTT. Protein product: CASSLGQLSGNTIYF.